This is a list of T cell receptor beta chains from one sample in a study of cytomegalovirus exposure and HLA in healthy donors. Generated by immunoSEQ multiplex PCR, the TCRdb table keeps only in-frame clones and is missing some. Of some 140,000 clones in the sample, approximately 80% were seen once. Source material: PBMCs. Source of these receptors: a male donor in good health and CMV-seropositive. Both conserved end residues are part of each CDR3. D genes are given only for firm matches. Clone size, where shown, is once, few, many, or a class for clones that have expanded.

d_gene: NA; v_gene: TRBV10-3; j_gene: TRBJ2-7; abundance: NA; CDR3aa: CAISETGEQYF; CDR3nt: TGTGCCATCAGTGAGACAGGAGAGCAGTACTTC
d_gene: NA; v_gene: TRBV27; j_gene: TRBJ2-7; abundance: NA; CDR3aa: CASRQYLGSSYEQYF; CDR3nt: TGTGCCAGCAGACAATATCTAGGGAGCTCCTACGAGCAGTACTTC
d_gene: TRBD2; v_gene: TRBV9; j_gene: TRBJ2-7; abundance: few; CDR3aa: CASSVAGRGDYEQYF; CDR3nt: TGTGCCAGCAGCGTAGCGGGTCGGGGGGACTACGAGCAGTACTTC
d_gene: TRBD1; v_gene: TRBV5-1; j_gene: TRBJ2-1; abundance: NA; CDR3aa: CASSGDRGPYNEQFF; CDR3nt: TGCGCCAGCAGCGGGGACAGGGGACCCTACAATGAGCAGTTCTTC
d_gene: TRBD1; v_gene: TRBV27; j_gene: TRBJ1-1; abundance: few; CDR3aa: CASSWDSSNTEAFF; CDR3nt: TGTGCCAGCAGTTGGGACAGTTCGAACACTGAAGCTTTCTTT
d_gene: NA; v_gene: TRBV4-1; j_gene: TRBJ2-3; abundance: NA; CDR3aa: CASSQVGGNTDTQYF; CDR3nt: TGCGCCAGCAGCCAAGTTGGGGGGAACACAGATACGCAGTATTTT
d_gene: NA; v_gene: TRBV5-6; j_gene: TRBJ2-5; abundance: NA; CDR3aa: CASSFRSIGDQETQYF; CDR3nt: TGTGCCAGCAGCTTTAGGTCCATAGGGGACCAAGAGACCCAGTACTTC
d_gene: TRBD2; v_gene: TRBV5-1; j_gene: TRBJ2-3; abundance: NA; CDR3aa: CASSPRWAGEDTQYF; CDR3nt: TGCGCCAGCAGCCCACGCTGGGCGGGAGAAGATACGCAGTATTTT
d_gene: NA; v_gene: TRBV7-8; j_gene: TRBJ2-3; abundance: NA; CDR3aa: CASSARLEDTQYF; CDR3nt: TGTGCCAGCAGCGCGCGACTAGAGGATACGCAGTATTTT
d_gene: TRBD1; v_gene: TRBV19; j_gene: TRBJ2-5; abundance: NA; CDR3aa: CAEGGRGQETQYF; CDR3nt: TGTGCCGAGGGAGGCAGGGGGCAGGAGACCCAGTACTTC
d_gene: NA; v_gene: TRBV6-4; j_gene: TRBJ1-6; abundance: NA; CDR3aa: CASQIGLKIFNSPLHF; CDR3nt: TGTGCCAGCCAAATCGGACTGAAAATCTTTAATTCACCCCTCCACTTT
d_gene: NA; v_gene: TRBV7-9; j_gene: TRBJ1-1; abundance: NA; CDR3aa: CASSLGGGGEAFF; CDR3nt: TGTGCCAGCAGCTTAGGGGGGGGTGGAGAAGCTTTCTTT
d_gene: NA; v_gene: TRBV5-6; j_gene: TRBJ2-7; abundance: NA; CDR3aa: CASSLINPAYEQYF; CDR3nt: TGTGCCAGCAGCCTAATTAATCCTGCCTACGAGCAGTACTTC
d_gene: NA; v_gene: TRBV4-1; j_gene: TRBJ2-7; abundance: NA; CDR3aa: CASSQTTGSSYEQYF; CDR3nt: TGCGCCAGCAGCCAAACGACAGGAAGCTCCTACGAGCAGTACTTC
d_gene: NA; v_gene: TRBV7-8; j_gene: TRBJ2-7; abundance: few; CDR3aa: CASSLPNRALNYEQYF; CDR3nt: TGTGCCAGCAGCTTACCAAACAGGGCTTTGAACTACGAGCAGTACTTC
d_gene: TRBD1; v_gene: TRBV19; j_gene: TRBJ2-2; abundance: NA; CDR3aa: CASSIEGQGSTGELFF; CDR3nt: TGTGCCAGTAGTATAGAGGGACAGGGGAGCACCGGGGAGCTGTTTTTT
d_gene: TRBD1; v_gene: TRBV6-1; j_gene: TRBJ1-1; abundance: NA; CDR3aa: CASSRQGDTEAFF; CDR3nt: TGTGCCAGCAGTCGACAGGGGGACACTGAAGCTTTCTTT
d_gene: TRBD2; v_gene: TRBV9; j_gene: TRBJ2-5; abundance: NA; CDR3aa: CASSGGVWIAGEETQYF; CDR3nt: TGTGCCAGCAGCGGAGGGGTTTGGATAGCGGGAGAAGAGACCCAGTACTTC
d_gene: NA; v_gene: TRBV11-2; j_gene: TRBJ2-7; abundance: few; CDR3aa: CASSSLRGNTYEQYF; CDR3nt: TGTGCCAGCAGCTCCCTTAGGGGGAATACCTACGAGCAGTACTTC
d_gene: NA; v_gene: TRBV7-8; j_gene: TRBJ2-7; abundance: NA; CDR3aa: CASSSGAGDEQYF; CDR3nt: TGTGCCAGCAGTTCCGGGGCAGGGGACGAGCAGTACTTC
d_gene: TRBD2; v_gene: TRBV9; j_gene: TRBJ2-5; abundance: NA; CDR3aa: CASSPRGGGRETQYF; CDR3nt: TGTGCCAGCAGCCCACGCGGCGGGGGGCGAGAGACCCAGTACTTC
d_gene: NA; v_gene: TRBV5-1; j_gene: TRBJ1-3; abundance: few; CDR3aa: CASSLAGQSYGNTIYF; CDR3nt: TGCGCCAGCAGCTTGGCCGGACAGTCATACGGAAACACCATATATTTT
d_gene: NA; v_gene: TRBV19; j_gene: TRBJ2-6; abundance: NA; CDR3aa: CASTSGSGANVLTF; CDR3nt: TGTGCCAGTACGTCCGGCTCTGGGGCCAACGTCCTGACTTTC
d_gene: NA; v_gene: TRBV30; j_gene: TRBJ2-7; abundance: NA; CDR3aa: CALAQVGYYEQYF; CDR3nt: TGTGCCCTAGCGCAAGTAGGCTACTACGAGCAGTACTTC
d_gene: NA; v_gene: TRBV6-5; j_gene: TRBJ2-2; abundance: NA; CDR3aa: CASSLYFTGELFF; CDR3nt: TGTGCCAGCAGTTTGTATTTCACCGGGGAGCTGTTTTTT
d_gene: TRBD1; v_gene: TRBV27; j_gene: TRBJ1-1; abundance: NA; CDR3aa: CASSLRQGGTEAFF; CDR3nt: TGTGCCAGCAGTTTAAGACAGGGGGGCACTGAAGCTTTCTTT
d_gene: TRBD2; v_gene: TRBV11-2; j_gene: TRBJ2-7; abundance: NA; CDR3aa: CASSLGGLAGGEQYF; CDR3nt: TGTGCCAGCAGCTTAGGGGGCCTAGCGGGAGGCGAGCAGTACTTC
d_gene: TRBD1; v_gene: TRBV2; j_gene: TRBJ2-7; abundance: NA; CDR3aa: CASSGGQLYEQYF; CDR3nt: TGTGCCAGCAGTGGGGGACAGCTCTACGAGCAGTACTTC
d_gene: NA; v_gene: TRBV27; j_gene: TRBJ2-7; abundance: once; CDR3aa: CASSSTGSSYEQYF; CDR3nt: TGTGCCAGCAGTTCCACAGGGAGCTCCTACGAGCAGTACTTC
d_gene: NA; v_gene: TRBV7-9; j_gene: TRBJ1-2; abundance: NA; CDR3aa: CASSLEGDDYGYTF; CDR3nt: TGTGCCAGCAGCTTAGAGGGGGACGACTATGGCTACACCTTC
d_gene: NA; v_gene: TRBV7-6; j_gene: TRBJ2-3; abundance: once; CDR3aa: CASAPDGGMGDTQYF; CDR3nt: TGTGCCAGCGCGCCCGACGGGGGTATGGGAGATACGCAGTATTTT
d_gene: TRBD2; v_gene: TRBV7-2; j_gene: TRBJ2-3; abundance: NA; CDR3aa: CASSLGTSATNTDTQYF; CDR3nt: TGTGCCAGCAGCTTAGGCACTAGCGCTACAAACACAGATACGCAGTATTTT
d_gene: NA; v_gene: TRBV19; j_gene: TRBJ1-1; abundance: NA; CDR3aa: CASSMGQNTEAFF; CDR3nt: TGTGCCAGTAGTATGGGACAGAACACTGAAGCTTTCTTT
d_gene: NA; v_gene: TRBV25-1; j_gene: TRBJ2-7; abundance: NA; CDR3aa: CASHTGNEQYF; CDR3nt: TGTGCCTCCCATACGGGGAACGAGCAGTACTTC
d_gene: NA; v_gene: TRBV5-5; j_gene: TRBJ2-1; abundance: NA; CDR3aa: CASSLWYSPNDEQFF; CDR3nt: TGTGCCAGCAGCTTGTGGTACTCACCCAACGATGAGCAGTTCTTC
d_gene: NA; v_gene: TRBV2; j_gene: TRBJ2-7; abundance: NA; CDR3aa: CASTSTRYEQYF; CDR3nt: TGTGCCAGCACCTCAACTAGGTACGAGCAGTACTTC
d_gene: TRBD2; v_gene: TRBV11-2; j_gene: TRBJ2-7; abundance: NA; CDR3aa: CASRYPGLDEQYF; CDR3nt: TGTGCCAGCAGGTATCCGGGACTAGACGAGCAGTACTTC
d_gene: NA; v_gene: TRBV15; j_gene: TRBJ2-3; abundance: NA; CDR3aa: CATSRDLGVGADTQYF; CDR3nt: TGTGCCACCAGCAGAGATCTAGGGGTTGGCGCAGATACGCAGTATTTT
d_gene: NA; v_gene: TRBV28; j_gene: TRBJ1-6; abundance: NA; CDR3aa: CASSFGIPGTPLHF; CDR3nt: TGTGCCAGCAGTTTCGGGATCCCGGGGACACCCCTCCACTTT
d_gene: NA; v_gene: TRBV27; j_gene: TRBJ1-5; abundance: NA; CDR3aa: CASSYRGSVNQPQHF; CDR3nt: TGTGCCAGCAGTTATCGGGGGTCAGTTAATCAGCCCCAGCATTTT
d_gene: NA; v_gene: TRBV28; j_gene: TRBJ1-6; abundance: NA; CDR3aa: CASSSPGNNSPLHF; CDR3nt: TGTGCCAGCAGTTCCCCAGGGAATAATTCACCCCTCCACTTT
d_gene: NA; v_gene: TRBV7-3; j_gene: TRBJ2-2; abundance: NA; CDR3aa: CASGARSTGELFF; CDR3nt: TGTGCCAGCGGGGCTAGGTCGACCGGGGAGCTGTTTTTT
d_gene: NA; v_gene: TRBV6-5; j_gene: TRBJ1-1; abundance: NA; CDR3aa: CASSDEGNTEAFF; CDR3nt: TGTGCCAGCAGTGATGAGGGGAACACTGAAGCTTTCTTT
d_gene: NA; v_gene: TRBV5-4; j_gene: TRBJ2-5; abundance: NA; CDR3aa: CASSLPHMQETQYF; CDR3nt: TGTGCCAGCAGCTTGCCTCACATGCAAGAGACCCAGTACTTC
d_gene: TRBD2; v_gene: TRBV5-4; j_gene: TRBJ2-2; abundance: NA; CDR3aa: CASSFMGRGANTGELFF; CDR3nt: TGTGCCAGCAGCTTCATGGGGCGGGGGGCAAACACCGGGGAGCTGTTTTTT
d_gene: TRBD1; v_gene: TRBV5-6; j_gene: TRBJ1-1; abundance: NA; CDR3aa: CASSFRDRVYSEAFF; CDR3nt: TGTGCCAGCAGCTTCCGGGACAGGGTTTACTCTGAAGCTTTCTTT